At least ten counts were recorded for the clone carrying this TCR beta chain. The antigen is not known. The CDR3 extends over 14 amino acids. Trimming pared 5 bases from V and 4 bases from J, leaving 16 bases between. The germline gives CDR1 DFQATT, CDR2 SNEGSKA (reference sequence). The TCR library protocol attached unique molecular identifiers to the individual cDNA molecules. TCRdb itself ran the 5' RACE reads through MiXCR, one entry per CDR3 protein. The sample contains 50,000 to 80,000 distinct CDR3 sequences, about 4.9% of which appear only once. These data are taken from a study of early T cells in non-severe SARS-CoV-2 infection. Study details: Chains stayed unpaired after sequencing of bulk RNA from unsorted whole blood.

Study conclusions and caveats: The matching step, a VDJdb search, favored anti-spike CD8 responses and missed private and CD4 specificities.

The chain combines TRBV20-1 with TRBJ2-3; the D gene is possibly TRBD2 (6 bases). Sequencing input: whole blood. The TCR sequence derives from an adult who was a healthcare worker with PCR-confirmed SARS-CoV-2 infection or an uninfected control (not recorded which). Here the CDR3 DNA reads TGCAGTGCTGGGACTCCTAACCGGCCAGATACGCAGTATTTT. Encoded protein: CSAGTPNRPDTQYF.